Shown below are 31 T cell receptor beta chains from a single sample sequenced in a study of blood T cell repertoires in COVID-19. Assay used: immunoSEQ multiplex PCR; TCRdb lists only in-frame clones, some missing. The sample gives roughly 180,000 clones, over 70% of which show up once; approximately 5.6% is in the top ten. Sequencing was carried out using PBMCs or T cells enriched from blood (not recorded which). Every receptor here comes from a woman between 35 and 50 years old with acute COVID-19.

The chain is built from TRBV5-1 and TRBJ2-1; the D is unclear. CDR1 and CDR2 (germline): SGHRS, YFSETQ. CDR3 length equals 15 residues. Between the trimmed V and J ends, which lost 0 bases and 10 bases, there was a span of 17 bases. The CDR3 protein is CASSLELGEQREQFF. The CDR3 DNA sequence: TGCGCCAGCAGCTTGGAGCTAGGCGAGCAACGGGAGCAGTTCTTC.

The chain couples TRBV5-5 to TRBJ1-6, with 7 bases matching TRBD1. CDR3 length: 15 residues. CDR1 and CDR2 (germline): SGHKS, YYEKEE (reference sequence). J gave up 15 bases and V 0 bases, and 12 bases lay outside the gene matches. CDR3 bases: TGTGCCAGCAGCTTGGGGGCTGACAGGGTCCAACTCCTCCACTTT. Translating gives CASSLGADRVQLLHF.

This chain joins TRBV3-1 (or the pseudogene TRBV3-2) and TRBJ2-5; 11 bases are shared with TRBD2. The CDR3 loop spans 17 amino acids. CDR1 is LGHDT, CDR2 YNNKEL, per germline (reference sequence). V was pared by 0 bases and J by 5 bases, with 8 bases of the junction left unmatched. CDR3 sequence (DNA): TGTGCCAGCAGCCAAGAGTTTACTAGCGGGAGCTACGAGACCCAGTACTTC. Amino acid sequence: CASSQEFTSGSYETQYF.

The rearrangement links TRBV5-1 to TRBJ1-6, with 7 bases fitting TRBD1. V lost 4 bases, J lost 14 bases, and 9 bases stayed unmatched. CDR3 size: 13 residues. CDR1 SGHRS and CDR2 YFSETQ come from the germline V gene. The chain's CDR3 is CASSLTGVEALHF. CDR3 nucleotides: TGCGCCAGCAGCCTAACAGGGGTCGAGGCCCTCCACTTT.

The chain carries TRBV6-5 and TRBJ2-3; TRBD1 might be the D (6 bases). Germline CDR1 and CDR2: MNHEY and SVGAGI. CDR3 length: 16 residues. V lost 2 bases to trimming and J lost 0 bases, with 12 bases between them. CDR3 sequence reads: CASSYGGRLSTDTQYF. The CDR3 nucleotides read TGTGCCAGCAGTTACGGGGGCAGGCTCAGCACAGATACGCAGTATTTT.

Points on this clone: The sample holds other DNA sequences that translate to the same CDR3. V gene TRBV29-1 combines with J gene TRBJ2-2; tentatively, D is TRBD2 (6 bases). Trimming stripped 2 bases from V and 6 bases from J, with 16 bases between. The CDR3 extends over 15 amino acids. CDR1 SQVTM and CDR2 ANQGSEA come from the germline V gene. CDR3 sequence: CSVERPGTRAGELFF. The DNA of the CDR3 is TGCAGCGTTGAACGGCCCGGGACTCGGGCCGGGGAGCTGTTTTTT.

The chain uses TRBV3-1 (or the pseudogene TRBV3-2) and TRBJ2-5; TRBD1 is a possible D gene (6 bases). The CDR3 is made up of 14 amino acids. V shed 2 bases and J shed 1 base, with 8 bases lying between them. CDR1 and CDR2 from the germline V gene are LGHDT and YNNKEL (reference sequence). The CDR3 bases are TGTGCCAGCAGCCAATCGGACAGCCAAGAGACCCAGTACTTC. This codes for CASSQSDSQETQYF.

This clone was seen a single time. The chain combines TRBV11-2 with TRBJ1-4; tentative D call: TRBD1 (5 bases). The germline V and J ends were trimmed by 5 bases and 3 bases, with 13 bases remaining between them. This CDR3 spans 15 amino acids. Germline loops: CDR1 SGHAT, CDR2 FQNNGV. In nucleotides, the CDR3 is TGTGCCAGCAGCCTACAGGTTTATCCTAATGAAAAACTGTTTTTT. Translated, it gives CASSLQVYPNEKLFF.

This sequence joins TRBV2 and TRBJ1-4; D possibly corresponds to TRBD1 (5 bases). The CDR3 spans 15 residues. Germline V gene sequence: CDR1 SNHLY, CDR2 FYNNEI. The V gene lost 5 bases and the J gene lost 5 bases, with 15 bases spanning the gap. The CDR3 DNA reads TGTGCCAGCAGTCAAAACGCGGGGGGGAATGAAAAACTGTTTTTT. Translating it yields CASSQNAGGNEKLFF.

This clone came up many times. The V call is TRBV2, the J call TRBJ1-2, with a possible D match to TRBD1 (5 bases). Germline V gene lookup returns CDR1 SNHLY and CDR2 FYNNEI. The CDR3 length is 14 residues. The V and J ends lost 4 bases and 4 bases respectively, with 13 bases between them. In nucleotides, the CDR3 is TGTGCCAGCAGTGCACAGGCATTCCTCTATGGCTACACCTTC. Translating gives CASSAQAFLYGYTF.

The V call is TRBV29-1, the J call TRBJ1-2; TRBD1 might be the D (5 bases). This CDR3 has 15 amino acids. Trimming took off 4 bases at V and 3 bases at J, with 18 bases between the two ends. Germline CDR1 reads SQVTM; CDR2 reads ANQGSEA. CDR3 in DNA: TGCAGCGTTGCCTTCCTCCTTCGGGGGGACTATGGCTACACCTTC. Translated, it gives CSVAFLLRGDYGYTF. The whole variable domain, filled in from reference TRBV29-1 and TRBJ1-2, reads SAVISQKPSRDICQRGTSLTIQCQVDSQVTMMFWYRQQPGQSLTLIATANQGSEATYESGFVIDKFPISRPNLTFSTLTVSNMSPEDSSIYLCSVAFLLRGDYGYTFGSGTRLTVV.

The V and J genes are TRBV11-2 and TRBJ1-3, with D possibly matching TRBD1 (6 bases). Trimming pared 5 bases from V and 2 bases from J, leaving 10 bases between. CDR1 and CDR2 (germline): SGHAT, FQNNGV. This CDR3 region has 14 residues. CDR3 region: CASSQTGPGNTIYF. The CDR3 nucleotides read TGTGCCAGCAGCCAGACAGGACCTGGAAACACCATATATTTT.

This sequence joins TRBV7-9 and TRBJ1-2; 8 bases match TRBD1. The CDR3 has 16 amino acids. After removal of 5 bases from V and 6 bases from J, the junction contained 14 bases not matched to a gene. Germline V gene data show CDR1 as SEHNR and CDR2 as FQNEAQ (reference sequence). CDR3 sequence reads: CASSTRGPREEDGYTF. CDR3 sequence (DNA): TGTGCCAGCAGCACCAGGGGGCCGAGGGAGGAAGATGGCTACACCTTC.

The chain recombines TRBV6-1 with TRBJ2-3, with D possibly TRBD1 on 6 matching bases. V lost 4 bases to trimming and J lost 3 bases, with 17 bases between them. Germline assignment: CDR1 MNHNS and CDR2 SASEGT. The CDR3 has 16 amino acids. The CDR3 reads CASSGTPGAWTDTQYF. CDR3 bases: TGTGCCAGCAGTGGCACCCCAGGGGCATGGACAGATACGCAGTATTTT.

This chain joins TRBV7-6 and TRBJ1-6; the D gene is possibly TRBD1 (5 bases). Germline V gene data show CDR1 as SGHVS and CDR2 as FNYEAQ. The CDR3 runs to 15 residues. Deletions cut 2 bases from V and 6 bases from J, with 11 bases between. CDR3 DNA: TGTGCCAGCAGCTTACTGCGCCAGGGTAATTCACCCCTCCACTTT. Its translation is CASSLLRQGNSPLHF.

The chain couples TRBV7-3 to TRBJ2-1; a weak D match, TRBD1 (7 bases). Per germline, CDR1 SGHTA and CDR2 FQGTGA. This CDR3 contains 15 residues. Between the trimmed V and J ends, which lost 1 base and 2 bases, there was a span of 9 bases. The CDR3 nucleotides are TGTGCCAGCAGCTTAATCAGGGGGGCCTACAATGAGCAGTTCTTC. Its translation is CASSLIRGAYNEQFF.

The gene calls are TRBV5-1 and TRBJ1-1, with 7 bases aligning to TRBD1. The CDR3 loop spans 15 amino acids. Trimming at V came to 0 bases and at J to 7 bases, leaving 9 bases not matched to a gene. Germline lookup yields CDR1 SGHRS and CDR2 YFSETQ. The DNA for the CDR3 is TGCGCCAGCAGCTTGGCCGGGAAAGGGGGCGGTGAAGCTTTCTTT. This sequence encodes CASSLAGKGGGEAFF.

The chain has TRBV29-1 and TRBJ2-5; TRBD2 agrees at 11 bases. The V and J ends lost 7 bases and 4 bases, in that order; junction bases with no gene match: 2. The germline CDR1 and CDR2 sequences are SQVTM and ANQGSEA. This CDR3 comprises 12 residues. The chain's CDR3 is CSGGLAGETQYF. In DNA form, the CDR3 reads TGCAGCGGAGGACTAGCGGGAGAGACCCAGTACTTC.

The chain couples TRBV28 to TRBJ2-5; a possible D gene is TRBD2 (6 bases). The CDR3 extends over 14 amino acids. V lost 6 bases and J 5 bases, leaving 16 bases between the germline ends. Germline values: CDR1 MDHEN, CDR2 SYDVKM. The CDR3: CASRPDGSRETQYF. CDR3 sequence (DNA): TGTGCCAGCAGACCTGACGGGAGTAGGGAGACCCAGTACTTC.

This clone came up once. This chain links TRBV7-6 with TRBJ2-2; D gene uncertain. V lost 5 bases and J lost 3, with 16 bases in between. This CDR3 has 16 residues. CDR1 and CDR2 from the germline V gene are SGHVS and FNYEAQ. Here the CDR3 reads CASSPLARGYTGELFF. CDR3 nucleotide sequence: TGTGCCAGCAGCCCCTTAGCCCGCGGTTACACCGGGGAGCTGTTTTTT.

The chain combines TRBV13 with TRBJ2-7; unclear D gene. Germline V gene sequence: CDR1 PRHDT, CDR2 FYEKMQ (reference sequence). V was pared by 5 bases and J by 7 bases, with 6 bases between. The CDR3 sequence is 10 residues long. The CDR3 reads CASSRSEQYF. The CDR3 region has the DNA TGTGCCAGCAGCCGGTCGGAGCAGTACTTC.

The CDR3 is CASSLTRPSGNEQFF. The CDR3 nucleotides are TGTGCCAGCAGCTTGACTAGGCCCTCGGGGAATGAGCAGTTCTTC. The rearrangement uses TRBV7-9 and TRBJ2-1; possible D gene TRBD2, 6 bases. The CDR3 has 15 amino acids. Germline CDR1 and CDR2: SEHNR and FQNEAQ (reference sequence). V was pared by 3 bases and J by 7 bases, with 16 bases between. The full variable domain, in which reference TRBV7-9 and TRBJ2-1 provide the parts outside the CDR3, is DTGVSQNPRHKITKRGQNVTFRCDPISEHNRLYWYRQTLGQGPEFLTYFQNEAQLEKSRLLSDRFSAERPKGSFSTLEIQRTEQGDSAMYLCASSLTRPSGNEQFFGPGTRLTVL.

The CDR3 loop is CASSQLLVGLRKLFF. CDR3 DNA sequence: TGCGCCAGCAGCCAACTTTTGGTCGGGTTGCGGAAACTGTTTTTT. This rearrangement joins TRBV4-1 to TRBJ1-4, with D hard to call. Trimming took off 2 bases at V and 11 bases at J, with 18 bases between the two ends. CDR1 and CDR2 (germline): MGHRA, YSYEKL. The CDR3 loop spans 15 amino acids.

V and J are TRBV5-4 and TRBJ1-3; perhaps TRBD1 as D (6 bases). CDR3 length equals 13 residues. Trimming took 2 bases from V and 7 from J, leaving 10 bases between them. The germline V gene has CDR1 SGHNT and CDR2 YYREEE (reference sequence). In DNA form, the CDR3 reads TGTGCCAGCAGCTTAGAGGGGGTCAACACCATATATTTT. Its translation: CASSLEGVNTIYF.

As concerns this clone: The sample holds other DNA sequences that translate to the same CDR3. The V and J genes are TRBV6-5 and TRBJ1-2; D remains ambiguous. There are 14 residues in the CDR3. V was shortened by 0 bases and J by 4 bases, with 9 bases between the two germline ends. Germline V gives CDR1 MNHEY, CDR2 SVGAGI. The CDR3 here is CASSYSTGGYGYTF. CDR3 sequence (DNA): TGTGCCAGCAGTTACTCAACGGGTGGCTATGGCTACACCTTC.

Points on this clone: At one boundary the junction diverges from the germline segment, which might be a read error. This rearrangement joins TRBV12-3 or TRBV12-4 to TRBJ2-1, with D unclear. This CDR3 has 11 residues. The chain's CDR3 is CASSFYDEQFF. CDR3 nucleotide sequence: TGTGCCAGCAGTTTCTACGATGAGCAGTTCTTC.

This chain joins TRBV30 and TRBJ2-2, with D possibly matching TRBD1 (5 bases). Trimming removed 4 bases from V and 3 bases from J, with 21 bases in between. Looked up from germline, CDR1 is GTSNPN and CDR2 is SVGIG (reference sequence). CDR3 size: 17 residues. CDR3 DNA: TGTGCCTGGATGGTCAGGGCGGAGCGTCGTTACACCGGGGAGCTGTTTTTT. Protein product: CAWMVRAERRYTGELFF.

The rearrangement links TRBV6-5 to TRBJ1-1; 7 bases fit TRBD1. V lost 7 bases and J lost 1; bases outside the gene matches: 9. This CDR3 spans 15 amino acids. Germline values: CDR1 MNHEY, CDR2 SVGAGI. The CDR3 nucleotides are TGTGCCAGCATGTTAAACAGGGGAGGGAACACTGAAGCTTTCTTT. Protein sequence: CASMLNRGGNTEAFF.

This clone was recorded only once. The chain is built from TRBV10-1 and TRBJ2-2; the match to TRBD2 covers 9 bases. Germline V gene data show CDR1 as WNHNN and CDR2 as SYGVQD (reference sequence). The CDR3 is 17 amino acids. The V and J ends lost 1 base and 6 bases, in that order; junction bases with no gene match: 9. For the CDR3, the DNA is TGCGCCAGCAGTGAGTTAGGGGGACTAGCTGGCGCCGGGGAGCTGTTTTTT. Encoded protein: CASSELGGLAGAGELFF.

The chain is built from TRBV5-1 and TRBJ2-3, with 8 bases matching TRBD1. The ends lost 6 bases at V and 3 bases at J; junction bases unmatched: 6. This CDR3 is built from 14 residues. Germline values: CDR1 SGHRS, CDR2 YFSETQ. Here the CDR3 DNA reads TGCGCCAGCAACTCAGGGGGCGCGACAGATACGCAGTATTTT. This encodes CASNSGGATDTQYF.

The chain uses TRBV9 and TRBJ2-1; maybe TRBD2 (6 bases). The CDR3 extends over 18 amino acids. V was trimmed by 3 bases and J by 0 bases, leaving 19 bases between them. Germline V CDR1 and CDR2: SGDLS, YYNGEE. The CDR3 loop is CASSGRGNGTFSYNEQFF. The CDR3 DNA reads TGTGCCAGCAGCGGGCGGGGCAACGGGACTTTCTCCTACAATGAGCAGTTCTTC.